Each of the 15 T cell receptor beta chains below was sequenced from the same sample in a study of B cell selection in AIRE deficiency. Libraries were prepared by immunoSEQ multiplex PCR; TCRdb keeps only in-frame clonotypes and omits some of them. There are fewer than 15,000 clones in the sample; under 95% occur only once, and 0.85% to 1.2% lies in the top ten. Regulatory T cells were sorted as CD4+CD25hiCD127low/negative. The specimen was Tregs sorted from PBMCs. These receptors all come from a human donor with AIRE deficiency.

Here the CDR3 DNA reads TGTGCCATGTCTCACCAGGCAGGGTCCTCTGAAGCTTTCTTT. It specifies CAMSHQAGSSEAFF. The V call is TRBV6-1, the J call TRBJ1-1, with a weak D call TRBD1 (5 bases). Germline V lookup: CDR1 MNHNS, CDR2 SASEGT. The V end lost 10 bases, the J end lost 6 bases, and 21 bases lay between the germline ends. The CDR3 has 14 amino acids.

V gene TRBV7-6 combines with J gene TRBJ2-2; 7 bases fit TRBD2. Germline V gene lookup returns CDR1 SGHVS and CDR2 FNYEAQ. V lost 0 bases, J lost 3 bases, and 10 bases stayed unmatched. The CDR3 runs to 18 residues. The CDR3 loop reads CASSLALADPRDTGELFF. The CDR3 bases are TGTGCCAGCAGCTTAGCTCTAGCGGACCCCCGGGACACCGGGGAGCTGTTTTTT.

DNA for the CDR3: TGTGCCAGCAGCTTACTCAGGGGTACGCAGTATTTT. Protein sequence: CASSLLRGTQYF. The chain links TRBV7-2 to TRBJ2-3, with D possibly being TRBD1 (6 bases). The CDR3 contains 12 residues. Germline V gives CDR1 SGHTA, CDR2 FQGNSA. Between the trimmed V and J ends, which lost 2 bases and 8 bases, there was a span of 8 bases.

The gene calls are TRBV11-1 and TRBJ2-5, with D perhaps matching TRBD1 (6 bases). The CDR3 contains 18 residues. The germline CDR1 and CDR2 sequences are SGHAT and FQDESV (reference sequence). Trimming left V 1 base short and J 6 bases short, with 24 bases between. The CDR3 nucleotides are TGTGCCAGCAGCTTAGGTGATCAGGGGCTTTATCTGACGAAGACCCAGTACTTC. Translating it yields CASSLGDQGLYLTKTQYF.

The table lists this clone with a few counts. The chain joins TRBV5-1 to TRBJ1-2; D unclear. The V end lost 0 bases, the J end lost 4 bases, and 7 bases lay between the germline ends. The CDR3 is made up of 13 amino acids. Germline V gene lookup returns CDR1 SGHRS and CDR2 YFSETQ. The CDR3 nucleotides read TGCGCCAGCAGCTTGGGCACGTCCTATGGCTACACCTTC. This gives the protein CASSLGTSYGYTF.

The V gene is TRBV10-3, the J gene TRBJ1-6, with D hard to call. The germline gives CDR1 ENHRY, CDR2 SYGVKD. V lost 10 bases and J 0 bases, leaving 10 bases between the germline ends. The CDR3 length is 14 residues. The CDR3: CANARDSYNSPLHF. DNA for the CDR3: TGTGCCAACGCCCGGGACTCCTATAATTCACCCCTCCACTTT.

This rearrangement joins TRBV28 to TRBJ1-5; D remains ambiguous. The germline CDR1 and CDR2 sequences are MDHEN and SYDVKM. V shed 6 bases and J shed 2 bases, with 11 bases lying between them. This CDR3 has 14 amino acids. DNA for the CDR3: TGTGCCAGCAGCTTCCCGGGTGGCAATCAGCCCCAGCATTTT. Amino acids: CASSFPGGNQPQHF.

The chain has TRBV28 and TRBJ2-1; 7 nucleotides match TRBD1. Germline V lookup: CDR1 MDHEN, CDR2 SYDVKM. V gave up 5 bases and J gave up 4 bases; unmatched junction bases: 11. The CDR3 consists of 16 residues. CDR3 bases: TGTGCCAGCAGTGCACGAGACAGGGTAGGGTACAATGAGCAGTTCTTC. Its translation: CASSARDRVGYNEQFF.

CDR3 region: CASRPSLWVGGYTF. CDR3 bases: TGTGCCAGCAGACCCTCCCTTTGGGTAGGTGGCTACACCTTC. This chain uses TRBV28 with TRBJ1-2, with no clear D. Trimming shortened V by 6 bases and J by 7 bases, and 18 bases separated the two germline ends. CDR1 MDHEN and CDR2 SYDVKM come from the germline V gene. The CDR3 covers 14 residues.

This chain uses TRBV5-6 with TRBJ2-3; 11 nucleotides match TRBD1. Trimming cost V 2 bases and J 3 bases; bases outside gene matches: 5. Looked up from germline, CDR1 is SGHDT and CDR2 is YYEEEE. The CDR3 spans 16 residues. The CDR3 bases are TGTGCCAGCAGCTTTAGGACAGGGGGCTTGACAGATACGCAGTATTTT. Translated: CASSFRTGGLTDTQYF. The complete variable domain, with remaining parts taken from reference TRBV5-6 and TRBJ2-3, reads DAGVTQSPTHLIKTRGQQVTLRCSPKSGHDTVSWYQQALGQGPQFIFQYYEEEERQRGNFPDRFSGHQFPNYSSELNVNALLLGDSALYLCASSFRTGGLTDTQYFGPGTRLTVL.

This rearrangement joins TRBV5-1 to TRBJ2-3; D is perhaps TRBD1 (7 bases). The CDR3 length is 15 residues. The germline V gene has CDR1 SGHRS and CDR2 YFSETQ. V was trimmed by 3 bases and J by 6 bases, leaving 17 bases between them. The CDR3 DNA reads as TGCGCCAGCAGCTGGAGGGGGCCGCGGGTCGATACGCAGTATTTT. It codes for CASSWRGPRVDTQYF. The whole variable domain, filled in from reference TRBV5-1 and TRBJ2-3, reads KAGVTQTPRYLIKTRGQQVTLSCSPISGHRSVSWYQQTPGQGLQFLFEYFSETQRNKGNFPGRFSGRQFSNSRSEMNVSTLELGDSALYLCASSWRGPRVDTQYFGPGTRLTVL.

V gene TRBV28 combines with J gene TRBJ1-1, with TRBD1 matching 12 bases. Per germline, CDR1 MDHEN and CDR2 SYDVKM. V was pared by 3 bases and J by 10 bases, with 12 bases of the junction left unmatched. The CDR3 length is 16 residues. The CDR3 protein is CASSFPGTGGISGAFF. CDR3 in DNA: TGTGCCAGCAGTTTTCCCGGGACAGGGGGCATTAGCGGAGCTTTCTTT. Using reference TRBV28 and TRBJ1-1 for the parts outside the CDR3, the full variable domain is DVKVTQSSRYLVKRTGEKVFLECVQDMDHENMFWYRQDPGLGLRLIYFSYDVKMKEKGDIPEGYSVSREKKERFSLILESASTNQTSMYLCASSFPGTGGISGAFFGQGTRLTVV.

The chain joins TRBV5-6 to TRBJ2-2; D call uncertain. CDR1 and CDR2 (germline): SGHDT, YYEEEE. V was shortened by 0 bases and J by 1 base, with 10 bases between the two germline ends. There are 16 residues in the CDR3. As DNA, the CDR3 is TGTGCCAGCAGCTTGGTCGGGCCCTTGAACACCGGGGAGCTGTTTTTT. This translates into CASSLVGPLNTGELFF.

V gene TRBV7-9 combines with J gene TRBJ2-7, with D perhaps TRBD2 (6 bases). The CDR3 has 14 residues. Trimming removed 5 bases from V and 4 bases from J, with 15 bases in between. Germline assignment: CDR1 SEHNR and CDR2 FQNEAQ (reference sequence). The CDR3 reads CASSAWGVGYEQYF. CDR3 in DNA: TGTGCCAGCAGCGCTTGGGGGGTCGGGTACGAGCAGTACTTC.

The chain uses TRBV7-2 and TRBJ2-3, with D uncertain. CDR1 SGHTA and CDR2 FQGNSA come from the germline V gene. This CDR3 is 16 amino acids long. Trimming stripped 2 bases from V and 4 bases from J, with 16 bases between. In DNA, the CDR3 is TGTGCCAGCAGCTTATCGATTAATATGTTCGCAGATACGCAGTATTTT. Amino acid sequence: CASSLSINMFADTQYF.